This is a list of T cell receptor beta chains from one sample in a study of vaccination effects on CD4 cells after COVID-19. The antigens for these receptors are not known. Clones were sequenced by immunoSEQ multiplex PCR, and TCRdb holds only the in-frame ones, with some missing. The table records around 54,000 clones, around 80% of them present only once. Specimen: CD4+ T cells from PBMCs cultured with HCoV-229E spike peptides, collected before COVID-19 vaccination. The receptors derive from a human donor who received a COVID-19 vaccine. Each CDR3 is given with its conserved first and last residue. Fields, in order: J gene, clone size, D gene, V gene, CDR3 length, CDR3 protein, CDR3 DNA. The D gene is left open where the match is weak. Expanded clones get a size class; other rows say once, few or many, or leave the size out.

>TRBJ1-1|few|TRBD1|TRBV6-5|13
CASRTGLNTEAFF
TGTGCCAGCAGGACAGGGCTGAACACTGAAGCTTTCTTT
>TRBJ2-1|.|TRBD2|TRBV3-1/TRBV3-2|14
CASSHTSGGDEQFF
TGTGCCAGCAGCCATACTAGCGGGGGTGATGAGCAGTTCTTC
>TRBJ2-2|.|.|TRBV6-2/TRBV6-3|15
CASSYSRDGTGELFF
TGTGCCAGCAGTTACTCAAGGGATGGAACCGGGGAGCTGTTTTTT
>TRBJ1-4|.|.|TRBV28|14
CASSQAGSNEKLFF
TGTGCCAGCAGCCAAGCAGGGTCTAATGAAAAACTGTTTTTT
>TRBJ1-3|.|.|TRBV6-1|13
CASFSRTGNTIYF
TGTGCCAGCTTTAGCAGAACTGGAAACACCATATATTTT
>TRBJ1-4|.|TRBD1|TRBV30|19
CAWSVDRGRGITGHEKLFF
TGTGCCTGGAGTGTCGACAGGGGGCGAGGTATTACGGGGCATGAAAAACTGTTTTTT
>TRBJ1-5|.|.|TRBV30|18
CAWSVGWGSQYSNQPQHF
TGTGCCTGGAGTGTAGGATGGGGCAGCCAATATAGCAATCAGCCCCAGCATTTT
>TRBJ2-3|.|TRBD1|TRBV24-1|16
CATSPGTGGRLDTQYF
TGTGCCACCAGTCCGGGGACAGGGGGCAGGTTAGATACGCAGTATTTT
>TRBJ2-2|few|.|TRBV7-3|15
CASSLLGGVGGELFF
TGTGCCAGCAGCTTATTAGGAGGGGTTGGCGGGGAGCTGTTTTTT
>TRBJ2-3|.|.|TRBV9|14
CASSERGSTDTQYF
TGTGCCAGCAGCGAGAGGGGTAGCACAGATACGCAGTATTTT
>TRBJ2-3|once|.|TRBV14|16
CASSQDRGGAPDTQYF
TGTGCCAGCAGCCAAGACCGTGGGGGGGCCCCAGATACGCAGTATTTT
>TRBJ2-2|.|TRBD1|TRBV27|19
CASSLFGGFQGAGTGELFF
TGTGCCAGCAGTTTATTTGGCGGTTTTCAGGGGGCGGGCACCGGGGAGCTGTTTTTT
>TRBJ2-1|.|TRBD1|TRBV6-5|15
CASSMNRGAYNEQFF
TGTGCCAGCAGTATGAACAGGGGGGCCTACAATGAGCAGTTCTTC
>TRBJ2-1|.|.|TRBV4-1|19
CASSQKPPLPSDSYNEQFF
TGCGCCAGCAGCCAAAAACCCCCCCTCCCTAGCGACTCCTACAATGAGCAGTTCTTC
>TRBJ2-5|once|.|TRBV9|13
CASSVGNVGTQYF
TGTGCCAGCAGCGTCGGGAACGTGGGGACCCAGTACTTC
>TRBJ2-3|.|TRBD2|TRBV4-3|15
CASSRGLAGGDTQYF
TGCGCCAGCAGCCGAGGACTAGCGGGGGGCGATACGCAGTATTTT
>TRBJ2-1|.|.|TRBV19|12
CASSIMQGQRFF
TGTGCCAGTAGTATCATGCAGGGCCAAAGGTTCTTC
>TRBJ1-5|.|.|TRBV6-2/TRBV6-3|16
CASSHAIRGTNQPQHF
TGTGCCAGCAGTCACGCTATTCGGGGGACTAATCAGCCCCAGCATTTT
>TRBJ1-6|few|.|TRBV15|14
CATSRDQDNSPLHF
TGTGCCACCAGCAGAGATCAGGACAATTCACCCCTCCACTTT
>TRBJ2-1|.|TRBD2|TRBV24-1|15
CATSEGTSGGNEQFF
TGTGCCACCAGTGAAGGGACTAGCGGGGGGAATGAGCAGTTCTTC
>TRBJ2-6|.|.|TRBV15|18
CATSRDLGGYSGANVLTF
TGTGCCACCAGCAGAGATTTGGGAGGATACTCTGGGGCCAACGTCCTGACTTTC
>TRBJ2-5|few|.|TRBV9|13
CASSVAGGETQYF
TGTGCCAGCAGCGTAGCTGGCGGGGAGACCCAGTACTTC
>TRBJ1-2|.|TRBD1|TRBV7-9|15
CASSSSGQATYGYTF
TGTGCCAGCAGCTCCTCGGGACAGGCCACCTATGGCTACACCTTC
>TRBJ1-5|few|.|TRBV7-8|15
CASSLVAGAGQPQHF
TGTGCCAGCAGCTTAGTCGCAGGGGCGGGTCAGCCCCAGCATTTT
>TRBJ2-2|.|TRBD1|TRBV7-9|17
CASSQPAGQGDTGELFF
TGTGCCAGCAGTCAACCTGCGGGACAGGGGGATACCGGGGAGCTGTTTTTT
>TRBJ2-1|.|TRBD2|TRBV5-1|17
CASSLPSSGGDYNEQFF
TGCGCCAGCAGCCTCCCCTCTAGCGGGGGCGATTACAATGAGCAGTTCTTC
>TRBJ2-3|.|TRBD2|TRBV2|15
CASSFSGGATDTQYF
TGTGCCAGCAGTTTTAGCGGGGGGGCGACAGATACGCAGTATTTT
>TRBJ2-3|.|.|TRBV4-2|17
CASSQDSASVPADTQYF
TGTGCCAGCAGCCAAGATTCGGCCTCTGTGCCTGCAGATACGCAGTATTTT
>TRBJ2-5|.|TRBD1|TRBV24-1|15
CATSEGQGRQETQYF
TGTGCCACCAGTGAAGGACAGGGACGGCAAGAGACCCAGTACTTC
>TRBJ2-5|.|.|TRBV5-1|15
CASSLGDMDLAAQYF
TGCGCCAGCAGCTTGGGGGACATGGACTTAGCGGCCCAGTACTTC
>TRBJ1-1|.|.|TRBV7-2|14
CASSLPAGRNEAFF
TGTGCCAGCAGCCTCCCAGCAGGGCGGAACGAAGCTTTCTTT
>TRBJ1-5|.|.|TRBV9|16
CASSVGWGRSNQPQHF
TGTGCCAGCAGCGTAGGGTGGGGTCGTAGCAATCAGCCCCAGCATTTT
>TRBJ2-2|.|.|TRBV5-1|19
CASSLVDRGSIGYTGELFF
TGCGCCAGCAGCTTGGTTGATCGGGGATCAATAGGGTACACCGGGGAGCTGTTTTTT
>TRBJ1-2|few|.|TRBV2|12
CASSEEVRGYTF
TGTGCCAGCAGTGAGGAGGTCCGTGGCTACACCTTC
>TRBJ1-5|.|.|TRBV4-1|16
CASRPKARDSNQPQHF
TGCGCCAGCAGGCCAAAGGCACGGGATAGCAATCAGCCCCAGCATTTT
>TRBJ1-1|.|.|TRBV7-2|17
CASSFAGTAAVGTEAFF
TGTGCCAGCAGCTTCGCCGGGACCGCGGCCGTAGGCACTGAAGCTTTCTTT
>TRBJ1-2|.|TRBD1|TRBV19|13
CASRETGDYGYTF
TGTGCCAGTAGGGAGACAGGGGACTATGGCTACACCTTC
>TRBJ2-5|.|.|TRBV18|13
CASSPRGQETQYF
TGTGCCAGCTCACCCCGGGGGCAAGAGACCCAGTACTTC
>TRBJ2-1|.|.|TRBV4-1|17
CASSRLGGPGDYNEQFF
TGCGCCAGCAGCCGCTTAGGCGGGCCGGGTGACTACAATGAGCAGTTCTTC
>TRBJ1-3|.|.|TRBV30|14
CAWSVGNLGNTIYF
TGTGCCTGGAGTGTGGGTAATCTGGGAAACACCATATATTTT
>TRBJ2-3|.|.|TRBV2|16
CASTSGQGRASDTQYF
TGTGCCAGCACCTCCGGGCAGGGGCGGGCTTCAGATACGCAGTATTTT
>TRBJ2-3|.|.|TRBV14|16
CASSQDFGGAGDTQYF
TGTGCCAGCAGCCAAGATTTCGGGGGAGCGGGAGATACGCAGTATTTT
>TRBJ2-1|.|TRBD2|TRBV28|15
CASPPGLAGHNEQFF
TGTGCCAGCCCACCGGGACTAGCGGGACACAATGAGCAGTTCTTC
>TRBJ1-1|.|.|TRBV2|13
CASRKGLNTEAFF
TGTGCCAGCAGAAAGGGATTGAACACTGAAGCTTTCTTT
>TRBJ1-5|.|.|TRBV10-1|14
CASEGGWRNQPQHF
TGCGCCAGCGAGGGAGGGTGGCGCAATCAGCCCCAGCATTTT
>TRBJ1-3|.|TRBD1|TRBV4-1|21
CASSHPGSGTGSFFSGNTIYF
TGCGCCAGCAGCCACCCAGGATCCGGGACAGGCTCTTTCTTCTCTGGAAACACCATATATTTT
>TRBJ1-1|.|TRBD1|TRBV24-1|15
CATSDPGQGNTEAFF
TGTGCCACCAGTGACCCGGGACAGGGGAACACTGAAGCTTTCTTT
>TRBJ2-2|few|.|TRBV19|13
CASSIQVPGELFF
TGTGCCAGTAGTATCCAAGTCCCCGGGGAGCTGTTTTTT
>TRBJ2-2|.|.|TRBV7-3|11
CASSLRGELFF
TGTGCCAGCAGCTTACGCGGGGAGCTGTTTTTT
>TRBJ1-2|.|.|TRBV19|13
CASHDGTRDGYTF
TGTGCCAGTCATGACGGCACTCGGGATGGCTACACCTTC
>TRBJ2-1|.|.|TRBV3-1/TRBV3-2|15
CASSQGWGGPNEQFF
TGTGCCAGCAGCCAAGGGTGGGGGGGCCCCAATGAGCAGTTCTTC
>TRBJ2-1|.|.|TRBV9|17
CASSARLHTDHYNEQFF
TGTGCCAGCAGCGCTAGACTCCACACAGATCACTACAATGAGCAGTTCTTC
>TRBJ2-3|.|TRBD2|TRBV6-5|13
CASFLAGTDTQYF
TGTGCCAGCTTTCTAGCGGGAACAGATACGCAGTATTTT
>TRBJ2-3|.|TRBD2|TRBV2|15
CASSELGLPTDTQYF
TGTGCCAGCAGTGAATTGGGACTACCCACAGATACGCAGTATTTT
>TRBJ1-1|.|.|TRBV7-2|14
CASSLGQGNTEAFF
TGTGCCAGCAGCTTAGGGCAGGGGAACACTGAAGCTTTCTTT
>TRBJ1-1|.|TRBD1|TRBV6-4|13
CASSAEQGLSQHF
TGTGCCAGCAGTGCCGAACAGGGGTTATCCCAACATTTT
>TRBJ1-1|.|.|TRBV29-1|10
CSVADTEAFF
TGCAGCGTTGCGGACACTGAAGCTTTCTTT
>TRBJ2-1|.|.|TRBV6-5|13
CASSVDSYNEQFF
TGTGCCAGCTCGGTTGACTCATACAATGAGCAGTTCTTC
>TRBJ1-2|.|.|TRBV6-2/TRBV6-3|13
CASSLDSIYGYTF
TGTGCCAGCAGTCTGGACAGTATTTATGGCTACACCTTC